This T cell receptor beta chain was sequenced for a study of patients and donors after allogeneic stem cell transplantation. TCRdb analysed the RT-PCR reads with MiXCR anew, one entry per CDR3 protein. This repertoire shows about 160,000 distinct CDR3 sequences, 30% found once; its top ten account for 3.2%. CDR1 is MNHEY and CDR2 is SVGAGI in the germline V gene. With 6 bases removed from V and 2 bases from J, the gap between germline ends came to 12 bases. The CDR3 runs to 14 residues. Sequencing was done on a sample of blood, either unsorted or a sorted T cell fraction (not recorded which). The chain employs TRBV6-5 and TRBJ2-3; no clear D gene. The clonotype originates from a human donor who was either an allogeneic HSCT recipient or a stem cell or donor lymphocyte infusion donor (not recorded which). It is not recorded whose cells these are; they may come from a transplant donor. CDR3 DNA sequence: TGTGCCAGCAGAACCGACCCTATCACAGATACGCAGTATTTT. Its translation: CASRTDPITDTQYF.